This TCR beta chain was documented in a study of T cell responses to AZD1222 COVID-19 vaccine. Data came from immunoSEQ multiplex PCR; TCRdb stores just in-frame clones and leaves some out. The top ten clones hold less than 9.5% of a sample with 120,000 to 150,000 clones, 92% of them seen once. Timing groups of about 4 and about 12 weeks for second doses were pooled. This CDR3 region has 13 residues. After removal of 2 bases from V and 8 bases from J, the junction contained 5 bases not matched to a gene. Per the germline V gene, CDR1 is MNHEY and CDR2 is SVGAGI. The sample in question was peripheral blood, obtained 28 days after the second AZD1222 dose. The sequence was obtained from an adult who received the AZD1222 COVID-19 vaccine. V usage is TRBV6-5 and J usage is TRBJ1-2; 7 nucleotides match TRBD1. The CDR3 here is CASSYTGDWGYTF. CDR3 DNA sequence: TGTGCCAGCAGTTACACAGGGGATTGGGGCTACACCTTC.